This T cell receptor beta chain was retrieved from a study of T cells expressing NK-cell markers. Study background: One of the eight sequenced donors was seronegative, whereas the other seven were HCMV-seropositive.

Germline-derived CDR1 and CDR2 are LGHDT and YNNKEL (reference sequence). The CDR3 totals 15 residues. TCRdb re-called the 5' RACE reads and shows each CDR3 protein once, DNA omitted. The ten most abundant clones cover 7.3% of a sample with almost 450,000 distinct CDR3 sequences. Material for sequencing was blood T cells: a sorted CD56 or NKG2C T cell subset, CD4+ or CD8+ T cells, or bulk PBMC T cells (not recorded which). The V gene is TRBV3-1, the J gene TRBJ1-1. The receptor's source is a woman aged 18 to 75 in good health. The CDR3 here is CASRQGEALNTEAFF.